In its sample, the clone carrying this TCR beta chain was seen many times. Its antigen is currently unknown. This sample is drawn from a study of identical twins. The study's findings and limits: Beta out-of-frame sequences showed weaker excess sharing between twins. In cord blood, abundant beta clonotypes had fewer insertions; memory showed no trend.

CDR3 length: 14 amino acids. Trimming stripped 1 base from V and 8 bases from J, with 12 bases between. TCRdb fed the 5' RACE reads into MiXCR, producing one record per CDR3 protein. The sample shows 140,000 to 150,000 distinct CDR3 sequences, roughly 3.5% of them seen only once. This sequence originates from a man between 18 and 29 years old in good health. This chain connects TRBV12-3 or TRBV12-4 to TRBJ2-1; maybe TRBD2 (6 bases). Sequencing was done on a sample of memory T cells sorted from blood. CDR3 in DNA: TGTGCCAGCAGTTTAGTTTCGGGGGAGGATGAGCAGTTCTTC. Protein product: CASSLVSGEDEQFF.